The 25 T cell receptor beta chains presented below share a single source sample, sequenced in a study of spatial heterogeneity in lung cancer. For these receptors, no antigen is known. From the 5' RACE reads, TCRdb called clonotypes with MiXCR, one entry per CDR3 protein. Among thousands of distinct CDR3 sequences listed, 8% to 10% were seen once. Study-level points and caveats: Tracking of tumor mutation counts was seen in expanded intratumoral alpha and beta TCR counts.

Time point here: sample taken at primary tumor resection. This material consisted of lung tumor tissue, taken at surgery. The receptors shown here come from a male donor with early-stage non-small cell lung cancer.

By share of the sample, this clonotype is medium-sized. A library prepared for alpha chains yielded this beta chain as an off-target read; its size is of little meaning. The chain links TRBV9 to TRBJ2-7; a possible D gene is TRBD1 (6 bases). Germline-derived CDR1 and CDR2 are SGDLS and YYNGEE. This CDR3 comprises 15 residues. V lost 0 bases to trimming and J lost 6 bases, with 16 bases between them. As DNA, the CDR3 is TGTGCCAGCAGCGTAGTTGGGACAAAACAGGGCGAGCAGTACTTC. The encoded protein is CASSVVGTKQGEQYF.

This clonotype is labeled medium-sized. A library made for alpha chains picked up this beta chain off target, so its size means little. The chain has TRBV6-6 and TRBJ2-1; possible D gene TRBD2, 6 bases. V was shortened by 5 bases and J by 4 bases, with 18 bases between the two germline ends. Germline CDR1 reads MNHNY; CDR2 reads SVGAGI (reference sequence). The CDR3 has 16 amino acids. The CDR3 DNA reads as TGTGCCAGCAGTCCTAGGGCGAGGGGAGGTTACAATGAGCAGTTCTTC. This sequence encodes CASSPRARGGYNEQFF.

By sample fraction, this clonotype is medium-sized. Since the library was made to target alpha chains, this beta chain is a stray read and its abundance is not meaningful. CDR3 region: CSVSTSGTALEQFF. The CDR3 DNA reads TGCAGCGTTTCGACTAGCGGGACTGCTCTTGAGCAGTTCTTC. The chain links TRBV29-1 to TRBJ2-1, with 11 positions matching TRBD2. V was pared by 5 bases and J by 9 bases, with 9 bases of the junction left unmatched. This CDR3 comprises 14 residues. CDR1 is SQVTM, CDR2 ANQGSEA, per germline.

In its sample, this clonotype ranks as medium-sized. The library was prepared for alpha chains; this beta chain is a stray read, so its frequency means little. The gene calls are TRBV2 and TRBJ2-1; TRBD2 aligns across 13 bases. The CDR3 is 18 residues long. Per germline, CDR1 SNHLY and CDR2 FYNNEI. Trimming removed 2 bases from V and 5 bases from J; junction bases left unmatched: 9. This CDR3 reads CASSEQGLAGAPDNEQFF. As DNA, the CDR3 is TGTGCCAGCAGTGAACAAGGACTAGCGGGAGCCCCCGACAATGAGCAGTTCTTC.

Within the sample, this clonotype is medium-sized. Because the library targeted alpha chains, this beta chain is an off-target read whose size means little. The chain recombines TRBV7-2 with TRBJ2-5; D not resolved. Germline values: CDR1 SGHTA, CDR2 FQGNSA. The CDR3 spans 11 residues. Trimming removed 5 bases from V and 4 bases from J, with 5 bases in between. The CDR3 sequence is CASSPGETQYF. The CDR3, as DNA: TGTGCCAGCAGCCCCGGAGAGACCCAGTACTTC.

Sample share makes this clonotype medium-sized. This beta chain came through as a stray read in a library set up for alpha chains, and its size says little. This chain uses TRBV12-3 or TRBV12-4 with TRBJ2-2, with 9 positions matching TRBD2. This CDR3 has 16 amino acids. Trimming took 1 base from V and 4 from J; bases not matched to a gene: 4. The CDR3 loop is CASSLGPSGITGELFF. The CDR3 DNA is TGTGCCAGCAGTTTAGGTCCTAGCGGGATCACCGGGGAGCTGTTTTTT.

At least ten counts were recorded for this clonotype. A read error may explain this, as a much larger clone is one base away. The library was designed around alpha chains, so this beta chain is a stray read whose abundance carries little weight. The J gene is TRBJ1-1, the V gene TRBV5-1; TRBD1 aligns across 7 bases. The CDR3 is 14 residues long. The germline V gene encodes CDR1 SGHRS and CDR2 YFSETQ. CDR3: CVSSVGQMNTEAFF. DNA for the CDR3: TGCGTCAGCAGCGTGGGACAGATGAACACTGAAGCTTTCTTT.

In regard to this clonotype: Being off target in a library aimed at alpha chains, this beta chain has a size of little meaning. The chain employs TRBV5-1 and TRBJ2-3; D gene ambiguous. This CDR3 has 13 residues. V lost 0 bases and J 4 bases, leaving 6 bases between the germline ends. Germline lookup yields CDR1 SGHRS and CDR2 YFSETQ. The CDR3 DNA reads TGCGCCAGCAGCTTGGCGGTTGCAGATACGCAGTATTTT. It encodes CASSLAVADTQYF.

Sample share makes this clonotype medium-sized (0.01 to 0.1%). This beta chain slipped into a library made for alpha chains as a stray read, so its size is not meaningful. The chain is built from TRBV2 and TRBJ2-3, with TRBD2 identical over 11 bases. V shed 5 bases, J shed 1 base, and the junction held 2 bases outside the gene matches. From germline, CDR1 is SNHLY and CDR2 FYNNEI. The CDR3 contains 15 residues. The CDR3 region has the DNA TGTGCCAGCAGTTCACTAGCGGGAGGCACAGATACGCAGTATTTT. This sequence encodes CASSSLAGGTDTQYF.

This clonotype is classed as medium-sized. This beta chain was picked up by a library intended for alpha chains and is off target, so its count carries little meaning. This chain uses TRBV7-9 with TRBJ2-2; 8 nucleotides align to TRBD2. CDR1 SEHNR and CDR2 FQNEAQ come from the germline V gene (reference sequence). V lost 5 bases, J lost 2 bases, and 7 bases stayed unmatched. The CDR3 extends over 16 amino acids. The CDR3: CASSRGGPTNTGELFF. CDR3 bases: TGTGCCAGCAGCCGGGGGGGACCGACTAACACCGGGGAGCTGTTTTTT.

This clonotype is medium-sized (0.01 to 0.1%) within its sample. The size of this beta chain means little, since it is a stray read in a library made for alpha chains. J is TRBJ2-1 and V is TRBV7-6; 8 bases agree with TRBD2. Trimming removed 8 bases from V and 7 bases from J; junction bases left unmatched: 7. There are 13 residues in the CDR3. Germline CDR1 SGHVS, CDR2 FNYEAQ. The CDR3 loop is CASRRGVGNEQFF. The CDR3, as DNA: TGTGCCAGCCGGCGGGGGGTAGGTAATGAGCAGTTCTTC. The complete variable domain, with remaining parts taken from reference TRBV7-6 and TRBJ2-1, reads GAGVSQSPRYKVTKRGQDVALRCDPISGHVSLYWYRQALGQGPEFLTYFNYEAQQDKSGLPNDRFSAERPEGSISTLTIQRTEQRDSAMYRCASRRGVGNEQFFGPGTRLTVL.

This clonotype was seen repeatedly, ten times or more. This beta chain was picked up by a library intended for alpha chains and is off target, so its count carries little meaning. The chain is built from TRBV9 and TRBJ2-1, with 9 positions matching TRBD2. The V and J ends lost 0 bases and 8 bases, in that order; junction bases with no gene match: 6. The CDR3 is made up of 15 amino acids. Germline CDR1 SGDLS, CDR2 YYNGEE. The CDR3 nucleotides read TGTGCCAGCAGCGTAGATAGCGGGAGTCGGGATGAGCAGTTCTTC. It codes for CASSVDSGSRDEQFF.

This clonotype is deemed medium-sized. This beta chain slipped into a library made for alpha chains as a stray read, so its size is not meaningful. The chain uses TRBV5-4 and TRBJ2-6; tentative D call: TRBD1 (5 bases). The CDR3 spans 15 residues. Trimming stripped 3 bases from V and 1 base from J, with 8 bases between. Germline assignment: CDR1 SGHNT and CDR2 YYREEE (reference sequence). The DNA for the CDR3 is TGTGCCAGCAGCTGGGCAGGGTCTGGGGCCAACGTCCTGACTTTC. Translated: CASSWAGSGANVLTF. The full variable domain, its missing parts supplied by reference TRBV5-4 and TRBJ2-6, is ETGVTQSPTHLIKTRGQQVTLRCSSQSGHNTVSWYQQALGQGPQFIFQYYREEENGRGNFPPRFSGLQFPNYSSELNVNALELDDSALYLCASSWAGSGANVLTFGAGSRLTVL.

Worth noting for this clonotype: This beta chain came through as a stray read in a library set up for alpha chains, and its size says little. The chain joins TRBV5-8 to TRBJ2-5; D remains unclear. Trimming took off 7 bases at V and 7 bases at J, with 14 bases between the two ends. This CDR3 is 12 amino acids long. Per the germline V gene, CDR1 is SGHTS and CDR2 is YDEGEE. The CDR3 coding sequence is TGTGCCAGCTTAAAGGGATTACGGACCCAGTACTTC. It is translated as CASLKGLRTQYF.

In this sample, this clonotype is medium-sized. This beta chain is an unintended read in a library built for alpha chains; its size means little. The chain carries TRBV5-1 and TRBJ2-1, with D perhaps matching TRBD1 (5 bases). The CDR3 runs 15 residues. CDR1 is SGHRS and CDR2 is YFSETQ in the germline V gene. The V and J ends lost 0 bases and 0 bases respectively, with 7 bases between them. CDR3 residues: CASSLEGYSYNEQFF. The CDR3 bases are TGCGCCAGCAGCTTGGAGGGGTACTCCTACAATGAGCAGTTCTTC. Full variable domain (rest looked up from reference TRBV5-1 and TRBJ2-1): KAGVTQTPRYLIKTRGQQVTLSCSPISGHRSVSWYQQTPGQGLQFLFEYFSETQRNKGNFPGRFSGRQFSNSRSEMNVSTLELGDSALYLCASSLEGYSYNEQFFGPGTRLTVL.

This clonotype counts as medium-sized. This beta chain is an off-target read within a library intended for alpha chains, so its frequency means little. The chain carries TRBV29-1 and TRBJ2-2, with 11 bases lining up with TRBD2. The V gene's germline CDR1 is SQVTM and CDR2 ANQGSEA. The V segment lost 0 bases and the J segment 5 bases; nucleotides outside the gene matches: 8. The CDR3 loop spans 17 amino acids. For the CDR3, the DNA is TGCAGCGTTGAAGATAGGCTAGCGGGAGGTCGGACCGGGGAGCTGTTTTTT. Translating it yields CSVEDRLAGGRTGELFF.

About this clonotype: A library made for alpha chains picked up this beta chain off target, so its size means little. This chain joins TRBV15 and TRBJ2-1, with 7 positions matching TRBD2. The CDR3 totals 14 residues. Germline CDR1 and CDR2: LNHNV and YYDKDF (reference sequence). Trimming removed 0 bases from V and 10 bases from J; junction bases left unmatched: 6. The CDR3 sequence: CATSRDRRAGEQFF. The CDR3 DNA reads TGTGCCACCAGCAGAGATCGAAGAGCGGGAGAGCAGTTCTTC.

As for this clonotype: This may arise from a read error, as a much more abundant clone is one base away. Since it is a stray read in a library aimed at alpha chains, this beta chain has a size that is not meaningful. CDR3 amino acids: CASSAQGCPDTQYF. The CDR3 DNA reads TGTGCCAGCAGCGCTCAGGGTTGCCCAGATACGCAGTATTTT. The chain uses TRBV7-2 and TRBJ2-3; maybe TRBD1 (5 bases). The germline V gene has CDR1 SGHTA and CDR2 FQGNSA. The CDR3 extends over 14 amino acids. V was shortened by 5 bases and J by 4 bases, with 13 bases between the two germline ends.

This clonotype was seen ten or more times. Being off target in a library aimed at alpha chains, this beta chain has a size of little meaning. This chain connects TRBV6-2 or TRBV6-3 to TRBJ2-2; weak D call: TRBD2 (6 bases). Germline-derived CDR1 and CDR2 are MNHEY and SVGEGT. Trimming shortened V by 6 bases and J by 1 base, and 9 bases separated the two germline ends. The CDR3 has 14 residues. The CDR3 loop reads CASRRGKNTGELFF. The CDR3 nucleotides are TGTGCCAGCAGGCGGGGAAAGAACACCGGGGAGCTGTTTTTT.

In this sample, this clonotype turned up many times. This beta chain turned up in a library designed for alpha chains; as an off-target read, its abundance says little. The CDR3 loop reads CSAVQGAPYNEQFF. In DNA form, the CDR3 reads TGCAGTGCTGTACAGGGGGCCCCCTACAATGAGCAGTTCTTC. This rearrangement joins TRBV20-1 to TRBJ2-1; 9 nucleotides line up with TRBD1. V trimming: 5 bases; J trimming: 2 bases; junction bases outside the gene matches: 4. Germline CDR1 and CDR2: DFQATT and SNEGSKA (reference sequence). This CDR3 has 14 amino acids.

This clonotype is classed as medium-sized. Since it is a stray read in a library aimed at alpha chains, this beta chain has a size that is not meaningful. The chain couples TRBV6-2 or TRBV6-3 to TRBJ2-7; 7 nucleotides align to TRBD2. Germline V gene data show CDR1 as MNHEY and CDR2 as SVGEGT. With 0 bases clipped from V and 5 bases from J, the junction kept 10 bases outside the gene matches. The CDR3 loop spans 16 amino acids. The CDR3 DNA follows: TGTGCCAGCAGTTACTCTCCCCGGGAGGCCGGTAACGAGCAGTACTTC. Protein: CASSYSPREAGNEQYF.

This clonotype has at least ten counts. Within a library made for alpha chains, this beta chain is off target, and its count is uninformative. The rearrangement links TRBV12-3 or TRBV12-4 to TRBJ2-1; TRBD2 might be the D (6 bases). The CDR3 sequence is 14 residues long. V gave up 6 bases and J gave up 8 bases, with 17 bases separating them. The CDR3 is CASSFSSGEDEQFF. CDR3 in DNA: TGTGCCAGCAGCTTCTCGAGTGGGGAGGATGAGCAGTTCTTC.

Within the sample, this clonotype is medium-sized. This beta chain turned up in a library designed for alpha chains; as an off-target read, its abundance says little. The V gene is TRBV29-1, the J gene TRBJ1-1, with 10 bases fitting TRBD1. Germline V gene data show CDR1 as SQVTM and CDR2 as ANQGSEA. The J segment lost 10 bases and the V segment lost 4 bases, leaving 9 bases of the junction unmatched. The CDR3 runs 13 residues. The DNA for the CDR3 is TGCAGCGTTGGATCCGGGACAGGGGATAGAGCTTTCTTT. Amino acid sequence: CSVGSGTGDRAFF.

This clonotype is labeled as medium-sized. This beta chain appears as a stray read in a library generated for alpha chains; its size is not informative. The chain joins TRBV6-1 to TRBJ1-3, with D unresolved. V shed 9 bases and J shed 4 bases, with 10 bases lying between them. CDR1 MNHNS and CDR2 SASEGT come from the germline V gene. The CDR3 sequence is 12 residues long. CDR3 sequence: CASSGKGNTIYF. The CDR3 DNA reads TGTGCCAGTTCAGGAAAAGGAAACACCATATATTTT.

As concerns this clonotype: Being off target in a library aimed at alpha chains, this beta chain has a size of little meaning. This chain links TRBV13 with TRBJ2-3, with D uncertain. The germline CDR1 and CDR2 sequences are PRHDT and FYEKMQ (reference sequence). V was clipped by 3 bases and J by 9 bases, with 10 bases between them. CDR3 length: 12 residues. CDR3 sequence reads: CASSLNPGTQYF. The CDR3 bases are TGTGCCAGCAGCTTGAACCCCGGAACGCAGTATTTT.